This entry concerns a single TCR beta chain. This sample stems from a study of blood T cell repertoires in COVID-19. About the study: Some COVID-19 samples were acute and others convalescent; all came from the United States, Italy and Spain. Sample material is recorded as cDNA or gDNA derived from T cells, B-cell-depleted T cells, or PBMCs.

Original processing methods: Researchers report that nucleated cell counts were estimated from reference gene primer amplification. Sequencing was performed with immunoSEQ multiplex PCR; in TCRdb, only in-frame clones are kept and a portion is missing. Clonal size and the V and J genes are those of that table, whereas D and trimming came from the DNA. The sample includes around 85,000 clones, around 90% of them seen just once. This CDR3 is 15 amino acids long. J gave up 4 bases and V 4 bases, and 10 bases lay outside the gene matches. CDR1 and CDR2 from the germline V gene are SGHDT and YYEEEE. Material: peripheral blood. The J gene is TRBJ2-5, the V gene TRBV5-6, with 7 bases fitting TRBD2. The clonotype was recovered from a man in his 60s with acute or convalescent COVID-19. CDR3 region: CASSPGWGGAETQYF. The CDR3 DNA reads TGTGCCAGCAGCCCAGGTTGGGGGGGTGCAGAGACCCAGTACTTC.